The T cell receptor beta chain under discussion was sequenced for a study of shared clonotypes between healthy human individuals. Generated by immunoSEQ multiplex PCR, the TCRdb table keeps only in-frame clones and is missing some. The repertoire consists of some 2,100,000 clones, with about 93% occurring once and the leading ten covering about 1.5%. Study results and limitations: Measured sharing among donors was expected to vary with sequencing depth.

The CDR3 consists of 16 residues. Germline values: CDR1 SGDLS, CDR2 YYNGEE. V was pared by 3 bases and J by 5 bases, with 20 bases between. Only one count was recorded for this clone. Its specificity is not known. CD8 cells regarded as naive lacked CD45RO, were positively chosen for CCR7, and omitted terminally differentiated effector memory CD45RA+ cells. The receptor was isolated from a man between 18 and 29 years old in good health. Some clones in this sample may be carry-over from other donors' samples. The chain is built from TRBV9 and TRBJ1-2; the D gene is possibly TRBD1 (6 bases). The sample taken for sequencing was naive CD8+ T cells from PBMCs. This chain's CDR3 is CASSAPVTGSGYGYTF. DNA for the CDR3: TGTGCCAGCAGCGCTCCCGTAACAGGGTCAGGTTATGGCTACACCTTC.